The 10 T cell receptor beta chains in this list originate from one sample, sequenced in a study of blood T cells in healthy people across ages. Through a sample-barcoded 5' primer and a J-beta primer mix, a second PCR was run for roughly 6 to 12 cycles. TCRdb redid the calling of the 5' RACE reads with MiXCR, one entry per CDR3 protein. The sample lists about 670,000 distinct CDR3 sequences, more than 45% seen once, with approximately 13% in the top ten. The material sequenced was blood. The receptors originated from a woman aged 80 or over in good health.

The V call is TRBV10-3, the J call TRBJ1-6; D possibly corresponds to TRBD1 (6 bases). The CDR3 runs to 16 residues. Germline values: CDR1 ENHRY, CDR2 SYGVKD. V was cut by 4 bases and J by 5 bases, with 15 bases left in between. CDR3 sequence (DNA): TGTGCCATCAGTGCACAGGGTCCTCCTAATAATTCACCCCTCCACTTT. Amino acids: CAISAQGPPNNSPLHF.

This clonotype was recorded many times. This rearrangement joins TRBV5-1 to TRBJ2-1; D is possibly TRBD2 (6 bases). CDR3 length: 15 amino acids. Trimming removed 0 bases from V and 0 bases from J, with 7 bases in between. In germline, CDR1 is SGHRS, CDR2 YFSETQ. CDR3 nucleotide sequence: TGCGCCAGCAGCTTGGTAGCGGACTCCTACAATGAGCAGTTCTTC. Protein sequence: CASSLVADSYNEQFF.

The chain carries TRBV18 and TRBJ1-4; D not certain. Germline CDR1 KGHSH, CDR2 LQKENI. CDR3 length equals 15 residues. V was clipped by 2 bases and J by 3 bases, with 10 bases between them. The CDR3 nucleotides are TGTGCCAGCTCACCAATCGGGAGCCCTAATGAAAAACTGTTTTTT. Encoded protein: CASSPIGSPNEKLFF.

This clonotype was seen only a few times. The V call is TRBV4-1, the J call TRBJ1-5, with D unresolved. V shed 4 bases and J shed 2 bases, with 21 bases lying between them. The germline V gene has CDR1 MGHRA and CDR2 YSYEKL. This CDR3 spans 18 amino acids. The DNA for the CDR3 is TGCGCCAGCAGCCCAGAATTGGACTCCCTAGTCGGCAATCAGCCCCAGCATTTT. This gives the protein CASSPELDSLVGNQPQHF.

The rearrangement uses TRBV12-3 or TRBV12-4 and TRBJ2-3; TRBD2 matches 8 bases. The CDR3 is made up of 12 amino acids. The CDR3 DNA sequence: TGTGCTGGCAGCCCCGCCGGGACTAGGACGTATTTT. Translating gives CAGSPAGTRTYF.

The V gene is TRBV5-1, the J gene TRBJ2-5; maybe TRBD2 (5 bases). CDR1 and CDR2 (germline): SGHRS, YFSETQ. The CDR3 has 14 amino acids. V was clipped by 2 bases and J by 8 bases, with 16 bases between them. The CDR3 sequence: CASSFSGSERTQYF. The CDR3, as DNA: TGCGCCAGCAGCTTCAGCGGTTCTGAGAGAACCCAGTACTTC.

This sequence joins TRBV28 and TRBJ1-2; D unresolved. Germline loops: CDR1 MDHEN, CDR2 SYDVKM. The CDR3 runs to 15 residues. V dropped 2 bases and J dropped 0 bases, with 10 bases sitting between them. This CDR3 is CASSLDTSPNYGYTF. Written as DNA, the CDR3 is TGTGCCAGCAGTTTAGACACAAGCCCTAACTATGGCTACACCTTC.

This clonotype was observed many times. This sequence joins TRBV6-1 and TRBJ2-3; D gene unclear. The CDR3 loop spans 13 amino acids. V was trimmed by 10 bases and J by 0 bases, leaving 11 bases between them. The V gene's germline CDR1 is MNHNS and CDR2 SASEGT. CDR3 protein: CATRVSSTDTQYF. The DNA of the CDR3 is TGTGCCACCCGGGTTTCTAGCACAGATACGCAGTATTTT.

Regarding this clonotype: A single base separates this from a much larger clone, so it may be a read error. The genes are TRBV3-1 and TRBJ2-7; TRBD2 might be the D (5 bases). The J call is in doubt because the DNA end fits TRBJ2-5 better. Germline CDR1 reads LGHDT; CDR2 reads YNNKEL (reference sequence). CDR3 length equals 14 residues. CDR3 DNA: TGTGCCAGCAGCCAGGAGGCTAGCTACGGGACCCAGTACTTC. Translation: CASSQEASYGTQYF.

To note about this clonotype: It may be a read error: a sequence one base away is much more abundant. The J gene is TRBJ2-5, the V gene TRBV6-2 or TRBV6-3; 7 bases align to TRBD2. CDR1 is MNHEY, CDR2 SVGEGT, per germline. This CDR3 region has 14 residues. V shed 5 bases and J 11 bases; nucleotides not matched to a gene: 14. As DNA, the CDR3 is TGTGCCAGCAGTGCTACCCTAGCGGAGAATGAGCAGTACTTC. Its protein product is CASSATLAENEQYF.